Shown below are 30 T cell receptor beta chains from a single sample sequenced in a study of cytomegalovirus exposure and HLA in healthy donors. PCR involved 60 Vbeta and 13 Jbeta primers. Profiled with immunoSEQ multiplex PCR; TCRdb holds only in-frame clones, not every one. Counted here are about 150,000 clones, approximately 80% occurring once; the ten biggest clones make up over 3%. The material sequenced was PBMCs. These receptors were taken from a woman aged 40 to 50 in good health and CMV-seronegative.

The chain combines TRBV6-5 with TRBJ1-5; D ambiguous. The germline gives CDR1 MNHEY, CDR2 SVGAGI. V was trimmed by 6 bases and J by 0 bases, leaving 9 bases between them. This CDR3 spans 14 amino acids. CDR3 protein: CASSLSYSNQPQHF. DNA for the CDR3: TGTGCCAGCAGCCTTAGTTATAGCAATCAGCCCCAGCATTTT.

The chain recombines TRBV30 with TRBJ2-1; no clear D. The CDR3 loop spans 13 amino acids. Germline CDR1 GTSNPN, CDR2 SVGIG (reference sequence). The V gene lost 0 bases and the J gene lost 7 bases, with 10 bases spanning the gap. The CDR3 sequence is CAWSVAARNEQFF. CDR3 nucleotides: TGTGCCTGGAGTGTGGCAGCGCGGAATGAGCAGTTCTTC.

The CDR3 DNA reads as TGTGCCAGCAGCACCACTAGCGGTGAGCAGTTCTTC. Its protein is CASSTTSGEQFF. The rearrangement joins TRBV6-5 to TRBJ2-1, with 8 bases lining up with TRBD2. This CDR3 region has 12 residues. The germline V gene has CDR1 MNHEY and CDR2 SVGAGI. V shed 6 bases, J shed 9 bases, and the junction held 4 bases outside the gene matches.

The V and J genes are TRBV7-9 and TRBJ1-4, with D unclear. Trimming removed 1 base at V and 13 bases at J, with 7 bases between. From germline, CDR1 is SEHNR and CDR2 FQNEAQ (reference sequence). The CDR3 runs to 11 residues. CDR3 region: CASSLGRGLFF. The CDR3 DNA is TGTGCCAGCAGCTTAGGCCGGGGACTGTTTTTT.

The V gene is TRBV9, the J gene TRBJ1-1; D might be TRBD1 (5 bases). Trimming pared 0 bases from V and 0 bases from J, leaving 24 bases between. The CDR3 is made up of 20 amino acids. In germline, CDR1 is SGDLS, CDR2 YYNGEE. The DNA of the CDR3 is TGTGCCAGCAGCGTAGTGGGAGGGGACGTTAGACTTGGGATGAACACTGAAGCTTTCTTT. It codes for CASSVVGGDVRLGMNTEAFF.

The count of this clone is one. This chain links TRBV7-9 with TRBJ1-1; possibly TRBD1 for D (5 bases). Germline lookup yields CDR1 SEHNR and CDR2 FQNEAQ (reference sequence). V lost 2 bases, J lost 0 bases, and 7 bases lay in between. The length of the CDR3 is 14 residues. The CDR3 protein is CASSLRGMNTEAFF. The CDR3 region has the DNA TGTGCCAGCAGCTTACGGGGGATGAACACTGAAGCTTTCTTT.

This clone appeared a few times. The genes are TRBV6-4 and TRBJ1-1, with TRBD1 as a possible D gene (5 bases). Trimming stripped 1 base from V and 4 bases from J, with 10 bases between. This CDR3 is built from 14 residues. Per germline, CDR1 MRHNA and CDR2 SNTAGT. CDR3 DNA sequence: TGTGCCAGCAGTGACTTTTCCGGGGGCACTGAAGCTTTCTTT. Amino acid sequence: CASSDFSGGTEAFF.

This clone was seen once. The chain links TRBV4-2 to TRBJ2-3, with 8 bases that match TRBD2. In germline, CDR1 is LGHNA, CDR2 YNFKEQ. The V and J ends lost 4 bases and 0 bases, in that order; junction bases with no gene match: 3. There are 15 residues in the CDR3. The CDR3 loop reads CASSLERESTDTQYF. CDR3 bases: TGTGCCAGCAGCCTTGAGCGGGAGAGCACAGATACGCAGTATTTT.

Written as DNA, the CDR3 is TGTGCCAGCAGTTCAGGGATGGGGGGTGAGCAGTTCTTC. Translation gives CASSSGMGGEQFF. This chain connects TRBV6-1 to TRBJ2-1; a weak D match, TRBD2 (6 bases). Germline V gene data show CDR1 as MNHNS and CDR2 as SASEGT. This CDR3 has 13 amino acids. V was shortened by 5 bases and J by 9 bases, with 14 bases between the two germline ends.

J is TRBJ1-1 and V is TRBV6-5; D perhaps matches TRBD1 (6 bases). V was shortened by 5 bases and J by 2 bases, with 15 bases between the two germline ends. The germline V gene encodes CDR1 MNHEY and CDR2 SVGAGI. The CDR3 sequence is 15 residues long. The CDR3 loop reads CASSKGQLKNTEAFF. The CDR3 bases are TGTGCCAGCAGTAAAGGACAGCTTAAAAACACTGAAGCTTTCTTT.

This clone was picked up a small number of times. The CDR3 protein is CAISESTLSEAFF. CDR3 DNA sequence: TGTGCCATCAGTGAGTCGACTCTATCCGAAGCTTTCTTT. This chain connects TRBV10-3 to TRBJ1-1, with no clear D. V lost 0 bases and J lost 8, with 10 bases in between. The germline CDR1 and CDR2 sequences are ENHRY and SYGVKD. The CDR3 has 13 residues.

The gene calls are TRBV9 and TRBJ2-7; a weak D match, TRBD2 (6 bases). Germline lookup yields CDR1 SGDLS and CDR2 YYNGEE. The CDR3 runs to 16 residues. V was shortened by 3 bases and J by 2 bases, with 18 bases between the two germline ends. The CDR3 protein is CASSAPRGGRTYEQYF. As DNA, the CDR3 is TGTGCCAGCAGCGCCCCCCGAGGAGGGAGGACCTACGAGCAGTACTTC.

This chain links TRBV5-4 with TRBJ1-2; tentatively, D is TRBD1 (6 bases). The CDR3 runs to 14 residues. Germline V gene sequence: CDR1 SGHNT, CDR2 YYREEE (reference sequence). The V and J ends lost 5 bases and 8 bases respectively, with 19 bases between them. The CDR3 nucleotides are TGTGCCAGCAGGCCCGGGACATATATCAGGGGCTACACCTTC. Translation gives CASRPGTYIRGYTF.

This chain links TRBV30 with TRBJ2-7, with 11 bases lining up with TRBD1. The V gene end was trimmed by 1 base and the J gene end by 4 bases; junction bases not matched to a gene: 6. The germline CDR1 and CDR2 sequences are GTSNPN and SVGIG (reference sequence). This CDR3 spans 15 amino acids. This CDR3 reads CAWSDRDRGAYEQYF. CDR3 nucleotide sequence: TGTGCCTGGAGTGACCGGGACAGGGGGGCGTACGAGCAGTACTTC.

The chain recombines TRBV4-1 with TRBJ2-7; 9 nucleotides align to TRBD1. Germline-derived CDR1 and CDR2 are MGHRA and YSYEKL. Trimming at V came to 4 bases and at J to 1 base, leaving 5 bases not matched to a gene. This CDR3 has 15 residues. The CDR3 DNA sequence: TGCGCCAGCAGCCCCGGACAGGGGCTTTCCTACGAGCAGTACTTC. As protein: CASSPGQGLSYEQYF.

The chain has TRBV5-1 and TRBJ2-5; 8 nucleotides match TRBD2. V gave up 5 bases and J gave up 5 bases; unmatched junction bases: 14. This CDR3 is 16 amino acids long. The germline V gene encodes CDR1 SGHRS and CDR2 YFSETQ. The CDR3 region is CASSSGLREAGETQYF. The CDR3 DNA reads as TGCGCCAGCAGTTCAGGTCTGCGGGAGGCCGGGGAGACCCAGTACTTC. Full variable domain (remainder filled in from reference TRBV5-1 and TRBJ2-5): KAGVTQTPRYLIKTRGQQVTLSCSPISGHRSVSWYQQTPGQGLQFLFEYFSETQRNKGNFPGRFSGRQFSNSRSEMNVSTLELGDSALYLCASSSGLREAGETQYFGPGTRLLVL.

The V call is TRBV5-1, the J call TRBJ1-5, with 7 bases fitting TRBD1. V lost 7 bases, J lost 5 bases, and 9 bases stayed unmatched. In germline, CDR1 is SGHRS, CDR2 YFSETQ. The length of the CDR3 is 14 residues. CDR3 region: CASSTGQGDQPQHF. As DNA, the CDR3 is TGCGCCAGCTCAACGGGGCAGGGGGATCAGCCCCAGCATTTT.

The chain employs TRBV6-1 and TRBJ2-2; TRBD1 might be the D (8 bases). Between the trimmed V and J ends, which lost 5 bases and 6 bases, there was a span of 13 bases. The CDR3 is 14 amino acids. The germline V gene has CDR1 MNHNS and CDR2 SASEGT. The CDR3 coding sequence is TGTGCCAGCAGTCGGACAGGGAGGGCCGGGGAGCTGTTTTTT. Amino acid sequence: CASSRTGRAGELFF.

The chain recombines TRBV21-1 with TRBJ1-1; TRBD1 is the table's D call and was not checked against the DNA. TRBV21-1 is given as a pseudogene. The CDR3 is 17 residues long. The CDR3 sequence: CASSKLGQGGRNTEAFF. Here the CDR3 DNA reads TGTGCCAGCAGCAAATTAGGACAGGGCGGCCGGAACACTGAAGCTTTCTTT.

V gene TRBV5-1 combines with J gene TRBJ2-3; the D is unclear. The CDR3 loop spans 17 amino acids. V was trimmed by 1 base and J by 2 bases, leaving 17 bases between them. The germline gives CDR1 SGHRS, CDR2 YFSETQ. The CDR3 sequence: CASSLFRSGASTDTQYF. The CDR3 nucleotides are TGCGCCAGCAGCTTGTTTCGGTCAGGCGCATCCACAGATACGCAGTATTTT. The variable domain in full, with the rest retrieved from reference TRBV5-1 and TRBJ2-3, is KAGVTQTPRYLIKTRGQQVTLSCSPISGHRSVSWYQQTPGQGLQFLFEYFSETQRNKGNFPGRFSGRQFSNSRSEMNVSTLELGDSALYLCASSLFRSGASTDTQYFGPGTRLTVL.

This rearrangement joins TRBV5-8 to TRBJ2-5; 9 nucleotides match TRBD2. Germline assignment: CDR1 SGHTS and CDR2 YDEGEE. The V and J ends lost 4 bases and 2 bases, in that order; junction bases with no gene match: 9. CDR3 length: 16 residues. This CDR3 is CASSPGLAGAQETQYF. The CDR3 region has the DNA TGTGCCAGCAGCCCGGGCTTAGCGGGGGCTCAAGAGACCCAGTACTTC.

This clone occurred a few times. This CDR3 is CASTQGAVGELFF. The DNA for the CDR3 is TGTGCCAGCACGCAGGGGGCGGTCGGGGAGCTGTTTTTT. The chain has TRBV6-5 and TRBJ2-2, with 8 bases matching TRBD1. This CDR3 contains 13 residues. Per the germline V gene, CDR1 is MNHEY and CDR2 is SVGAGI. V was clipped by 7 bases and J by 7 bases; unmatched bases: 5.

In DNA, the CDR3 is TGTGCCAGCAGCTTGGCCGGGAATCAGCCCCAGCATTTT. Its translation: CASSLAGNQPQHF. The V gene is TRBV5-8, the J gene TRBJ1-5; D not resolved. In germline, CDR1 is SGHTS, CDR2 YDEGEE. Trimming stripped 0 bases from V and 4 bases from J, with 5 bases between. This CDR3 is 13 amino acids long.

The chain recombines TRBV2 with TRBJ2-5, with 8 bases matching TRBD2. The V gene's germline CDR1 is SNHLY and CDR2 FYNNEI. Trimming at V came to 5 bases and at J to 4 bases, leaving 6 bases not matched to a gene. CDR3 size: 14 residues. The DNA of the CDR3 is TGTGCCAGCAGTTCAGCGGGGGTACGAGAGACCCAGTACTTC. Translated, it gives CASSSAGVRETQYF.

This clone was recorded only once. This rearrangement joins TRBV28 to TRBJ1-5; perhaps TRBD1 as D (6 bases). V was clipped by 1 base and J by 4 bases, with 8 bases between them. In germline, CDR1 is MDHEN, CDR2 SYDVKM. The length of the CDR3 is 14 residues. The CDR3 nucleotides are TGTGCCAGCAGTTTATTGAGGGGGAATCAGCCCCAGCATTTT. It specifies CASSLLRGNQPQHF.

This sequence joins TRBV27 and TRBJ1-1, with 10 bases aligning to TRBD1. Germline V gene data show CDR1 as MNHEY and CDR2 as SMNVEV (reference sequence). Trimming cost V 5 bases and J 4 bases; bases outside gene matches: 10. The CDR3 runs to 16 residues. CDR3 residues: CASSRWTGGLSTEAFF. In DNA form, the CDR3 reads TGTGCCAGCAGTCGTTGGACAGGGGGGTTAAGCACTGAAGCTTTCTTT.

The chain combines TRBV6-5 with TRBJ2-3, with D possibly being TRBD1 (5 bases). The CDR3 sequence is 15 residues long. CDR1 and CDR2 from the germline V gene are MNHEY and SVGAGI. The V end lost 7 bases, the J end lost 3 bases, and 17 bases lay between the germline ends. In DNA, the CDR3 is TGTGCCAGCACTCCGGCGACAGCACTTACAGATACGCAGTATTTT. As protein: CASTPATALTDTQYF.

A single count supports this clone. The chain carries TRBV6-5 and TRBJ2-2, with a possible D match to TRBD2 (7 bases). The CDR3 is 16 residues long. V lost 0 bases and J 4 bases, leaving 12 bases between the germline ends. The germline V gene has CDR1 MNHEY and CDR2 SVGAGI. CDR3 in amino acids: CASSYSRGAGTGELFF. CDR3 DNA sequence: TGTGCCAGCAGTTACTCTCGGGGGGCGGGCACCGGGGAGCTGTTTTTT.

V usage is TRBV28 and J usage is TRBJ2-7, with D unclear. The CDR3 has 12 amino acids. V dropped 7 bases and J dropped 2 bases, with 9 bases sitting between them. Germline CDR1 MDHEN, CDR2 SYDVKM. This chain's CDR3 is CASNSFPYEQYF. The CDR3 DNA reads as TGTGCCAGCAACAGTTTCCCCTACGAGCAGTACTTC.

The chain couples TRBV5-4 to TRBJ2-7, with 7 nucleotides matching TRBD2. This CDR3 has 15 amino acids. V was clipped by 0 bases and J by 7 bases; unmatched bases: 10. From germline, CDR1 is SGHNT and CDR2 YYREEE (reference sequence). In nucleotides, the CDR3 is TGTGCCAGCAGCTTGGCTGGCGGGAGAGTTGGTGAGCAGTACTTC. As protein: CASSLAGGRVGEQYF.